This T cell receptor beta chain was recorded in a study of regulatory and conventional T cells in RAG deficiency. This table comes from immunoSEQ multiplex PCR, and its TCRdb copy is limited to in-frame clones, with some not included. The data hold 25,000 to 35,000 clones, with 85% to 90% observed a single time. Germline V gives CDR1 MGHRA, CDR2 YSYEKL. V gave up 4 bases and J gave up 2 bases; unmatched junction bases: 13. The CDR3 is 17 amino acids. Overall study results and limits: Shannon entropy was markedly lower and Simpson indices higher in RAG-deficient patients than control T-cell subsets. Shorter CDR3s in all patient subsets; >85% Treg-Tconv overlap in Omenn.

As regards this clone: The antigen remains unidentified.

This same sample was also part of a study on regulatory T cells. That work states: Amplification used 52 TRBV primers and 13 TRBJ primers.

The rearrangement joins TRBV4-1 to TRBJ2-5; 7 bases map to TRBD2. This clonotype originated in a human donor in good health. The specimen sequenced was CD8+ T cells sorted from blood. CDR3 nucleotides: TGCGCCAGCAGCCCCGGAGGTGCGGTGGGACTACAAGAGACCCAGTACTTC. It specifies CASSPGGAVGLQETQYF.